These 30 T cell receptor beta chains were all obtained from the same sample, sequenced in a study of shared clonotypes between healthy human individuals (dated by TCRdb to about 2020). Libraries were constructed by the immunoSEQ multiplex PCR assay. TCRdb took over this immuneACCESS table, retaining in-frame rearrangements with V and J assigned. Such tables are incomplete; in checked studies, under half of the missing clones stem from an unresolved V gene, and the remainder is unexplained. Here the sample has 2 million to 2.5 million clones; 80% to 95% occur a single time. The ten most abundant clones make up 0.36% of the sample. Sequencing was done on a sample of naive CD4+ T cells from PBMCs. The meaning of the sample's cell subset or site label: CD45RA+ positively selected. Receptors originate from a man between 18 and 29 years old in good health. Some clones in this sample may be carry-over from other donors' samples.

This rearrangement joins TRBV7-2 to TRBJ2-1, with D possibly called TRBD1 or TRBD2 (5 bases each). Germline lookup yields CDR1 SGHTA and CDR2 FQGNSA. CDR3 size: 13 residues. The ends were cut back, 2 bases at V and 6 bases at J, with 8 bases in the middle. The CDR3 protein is CASSLFGGNEQFF. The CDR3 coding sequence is TGTGCCAGCAGCTTATTTGGGGGCAATGAGCAGTTCTTC.

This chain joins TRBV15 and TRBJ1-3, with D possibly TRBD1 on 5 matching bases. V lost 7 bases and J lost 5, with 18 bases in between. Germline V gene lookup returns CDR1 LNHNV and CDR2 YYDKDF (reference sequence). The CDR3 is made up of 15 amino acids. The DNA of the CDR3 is TGTGCCACCACCCGTATTGGGGGAAAAAGAAACACCATATATTTT. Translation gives CATTRIGGKRNTIYF.

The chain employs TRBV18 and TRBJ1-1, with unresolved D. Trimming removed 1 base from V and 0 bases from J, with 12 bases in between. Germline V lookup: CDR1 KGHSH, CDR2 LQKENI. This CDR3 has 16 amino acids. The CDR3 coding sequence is TGTGCCAGCTCACCACTTCGGACGGGAATGAACACTGAAGCTTTCTTT. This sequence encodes CASSPLRTGMNTEAFF.

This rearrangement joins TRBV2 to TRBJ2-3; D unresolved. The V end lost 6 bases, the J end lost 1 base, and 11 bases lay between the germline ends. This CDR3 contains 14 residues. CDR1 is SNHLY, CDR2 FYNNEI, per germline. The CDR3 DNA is TGTGCCAGCAGCAAGTCCAGCGGCACAGATACGCAGTATTTT. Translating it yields CASSKSSGTDTQYF.

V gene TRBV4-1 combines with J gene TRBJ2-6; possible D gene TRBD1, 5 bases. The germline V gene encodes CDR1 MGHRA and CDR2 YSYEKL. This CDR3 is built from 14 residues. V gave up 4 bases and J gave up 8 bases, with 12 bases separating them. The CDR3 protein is CASSLDRIPNVLTF. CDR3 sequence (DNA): TGCGCCAGCAGCCTCGACAGAATACCCAACGTCCTGACTTTC.

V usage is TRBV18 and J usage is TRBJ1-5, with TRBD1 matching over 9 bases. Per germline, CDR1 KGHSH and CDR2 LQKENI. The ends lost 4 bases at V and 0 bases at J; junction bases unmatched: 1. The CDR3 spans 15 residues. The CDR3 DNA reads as TGTGCCAGCTCACTGGGACAGGGTAGCAATCAGCCCCAGCATTTT. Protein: CASSLGQGSNQPQHF.

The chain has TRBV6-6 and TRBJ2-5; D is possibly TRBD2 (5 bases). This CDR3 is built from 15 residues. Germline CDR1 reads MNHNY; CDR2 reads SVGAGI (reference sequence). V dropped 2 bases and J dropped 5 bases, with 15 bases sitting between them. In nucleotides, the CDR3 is TGTGCCAGCAGTTACGCCTTCGACGCGGGCGAGACCCAGTACTTC. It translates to CASSYAFDAGETQYF.

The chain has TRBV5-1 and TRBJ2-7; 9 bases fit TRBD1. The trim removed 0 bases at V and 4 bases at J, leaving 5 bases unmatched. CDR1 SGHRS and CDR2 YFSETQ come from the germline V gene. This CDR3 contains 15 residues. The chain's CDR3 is CASSLGQGDLYEQYF. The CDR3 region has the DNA TGCGCCAGCAGCTTGGGACAGGGGGACCTATACGAGCAGTACTTC.

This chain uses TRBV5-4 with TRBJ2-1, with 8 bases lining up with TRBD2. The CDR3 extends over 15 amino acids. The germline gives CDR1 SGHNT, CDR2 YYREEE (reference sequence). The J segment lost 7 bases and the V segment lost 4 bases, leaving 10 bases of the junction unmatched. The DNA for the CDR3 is TGTGCCAGCAGCGAAGGGACTAGGAAAGGAAATGAGCAGTTCTTC. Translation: CASSEGTRKGNEQFF.

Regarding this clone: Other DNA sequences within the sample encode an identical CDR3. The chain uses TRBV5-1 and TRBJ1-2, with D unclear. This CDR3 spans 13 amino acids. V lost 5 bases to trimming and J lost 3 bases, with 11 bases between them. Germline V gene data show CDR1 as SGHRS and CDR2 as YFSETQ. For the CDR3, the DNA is TGCGCCAGCAGTCCGGCACGGGACTATGGCTACACCTTC. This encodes CASSPARDYGYTF.

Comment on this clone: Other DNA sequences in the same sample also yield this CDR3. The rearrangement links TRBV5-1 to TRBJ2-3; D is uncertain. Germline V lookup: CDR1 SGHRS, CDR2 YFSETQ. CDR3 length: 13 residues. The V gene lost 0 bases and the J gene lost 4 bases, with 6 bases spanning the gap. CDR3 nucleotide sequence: TGCGCCAGCAGCTTGGGGTCTTCAGATACGCAGTATTTT. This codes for CASSLGSSDTQYF.

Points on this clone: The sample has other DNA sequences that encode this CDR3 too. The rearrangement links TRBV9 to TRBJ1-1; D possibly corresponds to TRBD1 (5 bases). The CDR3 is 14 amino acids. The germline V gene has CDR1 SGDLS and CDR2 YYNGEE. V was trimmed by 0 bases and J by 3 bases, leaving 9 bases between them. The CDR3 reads CASSVGVRDTEAFF. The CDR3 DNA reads TGTGCCAGCAGCGTAGGAGTCAGGGACACTGAAGCTTTCTTT.

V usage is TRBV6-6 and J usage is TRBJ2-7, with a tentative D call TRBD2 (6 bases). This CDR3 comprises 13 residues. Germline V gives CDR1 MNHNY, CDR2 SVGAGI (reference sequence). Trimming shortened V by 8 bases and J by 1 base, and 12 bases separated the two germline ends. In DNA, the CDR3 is TGTGCCAGCGGACGGGGAGGTTCCTACGAGCAGTACTTC. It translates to CASGRGGSYEQYF.

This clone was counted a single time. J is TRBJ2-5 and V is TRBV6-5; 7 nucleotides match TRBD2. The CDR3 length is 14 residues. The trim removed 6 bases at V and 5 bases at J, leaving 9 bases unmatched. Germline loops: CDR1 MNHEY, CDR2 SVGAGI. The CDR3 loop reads CASRPRSGAETQYF. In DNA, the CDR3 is TGTGCCAGCAGGCCCCGGAGCGGGGCGGAGACCCAGTACTTC.

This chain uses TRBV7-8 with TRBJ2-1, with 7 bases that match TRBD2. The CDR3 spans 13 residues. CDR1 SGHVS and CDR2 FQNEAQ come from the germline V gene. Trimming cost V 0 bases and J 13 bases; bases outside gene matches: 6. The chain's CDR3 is CASSLAGGPRQFF. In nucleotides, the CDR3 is TGTGCCAGCAGCTTAGCGGGAGGGCCGAGACAGTTCTTC.

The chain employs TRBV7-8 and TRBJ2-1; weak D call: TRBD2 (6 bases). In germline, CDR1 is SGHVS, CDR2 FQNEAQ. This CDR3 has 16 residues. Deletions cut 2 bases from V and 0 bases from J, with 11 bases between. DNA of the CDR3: TGTGCCAGCAGCTTAAAGCGGGTGAGCTCCTACAATGAGCAGTTCTTC. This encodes CASSLKRVSSYNEQFF.

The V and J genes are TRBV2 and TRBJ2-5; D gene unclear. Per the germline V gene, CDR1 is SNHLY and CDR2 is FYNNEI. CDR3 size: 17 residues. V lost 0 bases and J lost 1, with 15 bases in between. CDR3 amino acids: CASSEARPRIGQETQYF. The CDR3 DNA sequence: TGTGCCAGCAGTGAAGCGAGACCCCGCATCGGCCAAGAGACCCAGTACTTC.

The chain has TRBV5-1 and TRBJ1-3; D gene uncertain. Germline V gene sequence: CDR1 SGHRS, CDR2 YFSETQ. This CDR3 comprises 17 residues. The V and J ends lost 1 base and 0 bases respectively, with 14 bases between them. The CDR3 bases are TGCGCCAGCAGCTTGCAGTTTTCCGGGAGCTCTGGAAACACCATATATTTT. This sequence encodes CASSLQFSGSSGNTIYF.

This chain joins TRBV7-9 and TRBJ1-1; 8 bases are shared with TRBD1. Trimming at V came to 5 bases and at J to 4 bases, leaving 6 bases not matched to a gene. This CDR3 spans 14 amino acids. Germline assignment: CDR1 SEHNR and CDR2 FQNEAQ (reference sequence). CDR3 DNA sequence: TGTGCCAGCAGCCGACAGGGACAGGCCACTGAAGCTTTCTTT. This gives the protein CASSRQGQATEAFF.

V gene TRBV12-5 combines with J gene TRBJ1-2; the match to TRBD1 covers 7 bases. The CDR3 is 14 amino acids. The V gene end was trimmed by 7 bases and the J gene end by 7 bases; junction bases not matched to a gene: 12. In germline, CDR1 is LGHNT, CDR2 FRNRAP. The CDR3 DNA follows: TGTGCTAGTGCCGGGACAGCCCGGAGGGGTGGCTACACCTTC. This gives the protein CASAGTARRGGYTF.

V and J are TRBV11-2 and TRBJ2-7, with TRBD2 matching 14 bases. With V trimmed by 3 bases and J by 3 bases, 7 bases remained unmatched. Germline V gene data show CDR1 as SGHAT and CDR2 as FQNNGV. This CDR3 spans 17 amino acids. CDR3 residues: CASSLGLAGEGLYEQYF. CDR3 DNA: TGTGCCAGCAGCTTGGGACTAGCGGGAGAGGGCCTCTACGAGCAGTACTTC.

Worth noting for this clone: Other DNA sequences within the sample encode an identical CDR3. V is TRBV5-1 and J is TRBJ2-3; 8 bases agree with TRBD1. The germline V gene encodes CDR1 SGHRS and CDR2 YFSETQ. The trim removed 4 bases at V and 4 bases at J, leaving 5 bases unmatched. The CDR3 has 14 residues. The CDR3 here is CASSLDRVADTQYF. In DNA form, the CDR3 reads TGCGCCAGCAGCCTGGACAGGGTCGCAGATACGCAGTATTTT.

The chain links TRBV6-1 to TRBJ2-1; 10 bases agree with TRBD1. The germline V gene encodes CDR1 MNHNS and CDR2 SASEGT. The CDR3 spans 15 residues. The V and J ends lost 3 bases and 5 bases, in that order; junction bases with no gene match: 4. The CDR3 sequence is CASSDRQGADNEQFF. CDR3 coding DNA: TGTGCCAGCAGTGATCGACAGGGGGCTGACAATGAGCAGTTCTTC.

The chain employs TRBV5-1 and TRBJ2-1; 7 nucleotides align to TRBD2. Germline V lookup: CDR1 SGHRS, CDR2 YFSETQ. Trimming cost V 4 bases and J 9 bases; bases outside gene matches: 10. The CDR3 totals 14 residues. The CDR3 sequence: CASSRLAENSEQFF. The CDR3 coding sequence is TGCGCCAGCAGCCGTCTAGCGGAAAATAGTGAGCAGTTCTTC.

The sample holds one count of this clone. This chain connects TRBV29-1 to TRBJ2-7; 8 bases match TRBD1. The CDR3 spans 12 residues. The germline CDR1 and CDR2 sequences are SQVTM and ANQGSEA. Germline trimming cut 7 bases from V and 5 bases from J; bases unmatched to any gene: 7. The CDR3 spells CSARTGSHEQYF. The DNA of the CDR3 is TGCAGCGCTCGGACAGGGTCGCACGAGCAGTACTTC.

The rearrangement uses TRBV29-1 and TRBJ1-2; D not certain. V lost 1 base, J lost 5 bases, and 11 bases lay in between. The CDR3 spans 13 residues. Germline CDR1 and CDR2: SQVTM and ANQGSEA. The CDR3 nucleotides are TGCAGCGTTGAAGTAAGTCGAGCTTATGGCTACACCTTC. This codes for CSVEVSRAYGYTF.

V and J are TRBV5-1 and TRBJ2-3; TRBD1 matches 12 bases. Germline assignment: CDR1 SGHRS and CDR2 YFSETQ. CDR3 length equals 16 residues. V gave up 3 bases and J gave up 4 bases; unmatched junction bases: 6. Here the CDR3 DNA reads TGCGCCAGCAGCTCCTTCGGGACAGGGGGCTCAGATACGCAGTATTTT. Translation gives CASSSFGTGGSDTQYF. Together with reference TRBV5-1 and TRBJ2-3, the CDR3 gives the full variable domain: KAGVTQTPRYLIKTRGQQVTLSCSPISGHRSVSWYQQTPGQGLQFLFEYFSETQRNKGNFPGRFSGRQFSNSRSEMNVSTLELGDSALYLCASSSFGTGGSDTQYFGPGTRLTVL.

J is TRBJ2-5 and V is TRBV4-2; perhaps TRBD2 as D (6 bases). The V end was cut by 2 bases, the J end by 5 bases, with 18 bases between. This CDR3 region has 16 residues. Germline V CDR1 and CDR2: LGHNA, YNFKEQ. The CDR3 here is CASSQRPAGTEETQYF. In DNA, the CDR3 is TGTGCCAGCAGCCAAAGGCCTGCGGGGACGGAGGAGACCCAGTACTTC.

CDR3 sequence: CASSFRRRKDGYTF. As DNA, the CDR3 is TGCGCCAGCAGCTTCAGACGCCGAAAGGATGGCTACACCTTC. This chain uses TRBV5-1 with TRBJ1-2; D uncertain. The germline V gene has CDR1 SGHRS and CDR2 YFSETQ. The CDR3 is 14 residues long. V was clipped by 2 bases and J by 6 bases, with 14 bases between them.

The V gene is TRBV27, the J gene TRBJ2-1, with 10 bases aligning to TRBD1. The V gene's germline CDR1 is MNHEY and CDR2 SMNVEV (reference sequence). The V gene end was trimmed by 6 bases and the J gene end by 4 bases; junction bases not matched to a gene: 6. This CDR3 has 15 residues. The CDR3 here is CASSRQGAGYNEQFF. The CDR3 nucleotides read TGTGCCAGCAGCCGACAGGGGGCAGGATACAATGAGCAGTTCTTC.